This T cell receptor (beta chain) was profiled in a study of blood T cell repertoires in COVID-19. Study background: Italy, Spain and the United States were the sources of the convalescent and acute COVID-19 samples. The analysed material was cDNA or gDNA that came from T cells, B-cell-depleted T cells, or PBMCs.

This clone was detected only a few times. In the original processing: Amplified reference gene primers provided the basis for estimating nucleated cell counts. Assay used: immunoSEQ multiplex PCR; TCRdb lists only in-frame clones, some missing. The DNA was the basis for D and trimming; V, J and clone size are from that table. The repertoire consists of some 300,000 clones, with approximately 88% occurring once and the leading ten covering under 8%. Trimming took 4 bases from V and 6 from J, leaving 15 bases between them. This CDR3 has 13 amino acids. Germline V gene data show CDR1 as GTSNPN and CDR2 as SVGIG (reference sequence).

The chain couples TRBV30 to TRBJ1-2; weak D call: TRBD1 (6 bases). Sequencing used peripheral blood. The sequence was collected from a woman younger than 45 who had recovered from COVID-19. Here the CDR3 DNA reads TGTGCCTGGACCCGTACTGCAGGGGATGGCTACACCTTC. Translated, it gives CAWTRTAGDGYTF.